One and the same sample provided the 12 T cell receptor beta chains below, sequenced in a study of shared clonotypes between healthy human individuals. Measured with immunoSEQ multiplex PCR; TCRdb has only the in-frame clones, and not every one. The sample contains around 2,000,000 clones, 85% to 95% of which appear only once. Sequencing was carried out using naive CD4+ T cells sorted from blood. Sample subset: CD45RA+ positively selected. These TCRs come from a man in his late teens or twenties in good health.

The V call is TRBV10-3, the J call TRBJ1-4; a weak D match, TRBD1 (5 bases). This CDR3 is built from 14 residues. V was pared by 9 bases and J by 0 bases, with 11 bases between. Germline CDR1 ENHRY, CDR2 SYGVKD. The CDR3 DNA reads TGTGCCATTGGGGACGGAGCAACTAATGAAAAACTGTTTTTT. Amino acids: CAIGDGATNEKLFF.

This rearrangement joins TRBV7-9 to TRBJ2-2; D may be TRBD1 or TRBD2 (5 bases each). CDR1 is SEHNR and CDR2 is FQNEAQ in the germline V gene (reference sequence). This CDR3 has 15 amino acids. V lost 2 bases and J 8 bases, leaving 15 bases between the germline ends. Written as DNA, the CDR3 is TGTGCCAGCAGCTTACTCGGGACGACCTCGGGGGAGCTGTTTTTT. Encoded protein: CASSLLGTTSGELFF. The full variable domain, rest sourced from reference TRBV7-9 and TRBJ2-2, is DTGVSQNPRHKITKRGQNVTFRCDPISEHNRLYWYRQTLGQGPEFLTYFQNEAQLEKSRLLSDRFSAERPKGSFSTLEIQRTEQGDSAMYLCASSLLGTTSGELFFGEGSRLTVL.

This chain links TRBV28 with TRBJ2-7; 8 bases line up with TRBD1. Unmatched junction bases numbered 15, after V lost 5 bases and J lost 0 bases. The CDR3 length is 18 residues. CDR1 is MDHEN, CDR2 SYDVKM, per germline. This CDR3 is CASSPTPGQGLSSYEQYF. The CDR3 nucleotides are TGTGCCAGCAGTCCAACCCCCGGACAGGGCTTGAGCTCCTACGAGCAGTACTTC.

This chain's CDR3 is CASRTTGTGAYEQYF. CDR3 DNA: TGCGCCAGCAGAACCACCGGGACAGGGGCTTACGAGCAGTACTTC. The gene calls are TRBV10-2 and TRBJ2-7, with TRBD1 matching over 10 bases. Germline loops: CDR1 WSHSY, CDR2 SAAADI. The J segment lost 4 bases and the V segment lost 6 bases, leaving 9 bases of the junction unmatched. This CDR3 is 15 amino acids long.

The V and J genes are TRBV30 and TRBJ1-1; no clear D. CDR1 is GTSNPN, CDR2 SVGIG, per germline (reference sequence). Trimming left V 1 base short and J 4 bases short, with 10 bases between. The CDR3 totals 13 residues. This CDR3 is CAWSEDSSTEAFF. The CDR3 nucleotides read TGTGCCTGGAGTGAAGACTCGAGCACTGAAGCTTTCTTT.

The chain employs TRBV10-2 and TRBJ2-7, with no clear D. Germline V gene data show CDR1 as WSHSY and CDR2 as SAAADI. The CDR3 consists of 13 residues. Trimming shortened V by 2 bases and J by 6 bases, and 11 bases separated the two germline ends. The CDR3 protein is CASSEPSSPEQYF. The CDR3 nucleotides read TGCGCCAGCAGTGAGCCCAGTTCCCCCGAGCAGTACTTC.

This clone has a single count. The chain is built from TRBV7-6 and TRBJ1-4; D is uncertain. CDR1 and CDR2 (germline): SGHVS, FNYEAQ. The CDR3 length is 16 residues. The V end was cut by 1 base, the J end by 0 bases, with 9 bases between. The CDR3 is CASSLVAGTTNEKLFF. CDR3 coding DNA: TGTGCCAGCAGCTTAGTGGCGGGCACAACTAATGAAAAACTGTTTTTT.

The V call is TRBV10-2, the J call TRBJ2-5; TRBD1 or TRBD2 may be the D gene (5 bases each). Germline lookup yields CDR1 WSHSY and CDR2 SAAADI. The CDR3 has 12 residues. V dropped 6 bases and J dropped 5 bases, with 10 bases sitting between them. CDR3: CASSQGEETQYF. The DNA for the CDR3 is TGCGCCAGCAGCCAGGGAGAGGAGACCCAGTACTTC.

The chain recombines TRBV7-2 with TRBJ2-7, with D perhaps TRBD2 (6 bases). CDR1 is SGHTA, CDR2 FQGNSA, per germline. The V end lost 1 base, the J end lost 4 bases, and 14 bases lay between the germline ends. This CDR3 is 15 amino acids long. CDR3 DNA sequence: TGTGCCAGCAGCTTAGAGCGCGGGAACCCTTACGAGCAGTACTTC. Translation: CASSLERGNPYEQYF.

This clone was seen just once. CDR3 coding DNA: TGTGCCTGGAGTGTACGGCTCAGTCAGCCCCAGCATTTT. It translates to CAWSVRLSQPQHF. The rearrangement joins TRBV30 to TRBJ1-5, with unresolved D. V lost 0 bases and J 6 bases, leaving 9 bases between the germline ends. The CDR3 length is 13 residues. CDR1 GTSNPN and CDR2 SVGIG come from the germline V gene (reference sequence). The full variable domain, with the rest looked up from reference TRBV30 and TRBJ1-5, is SQTIHQWPATLVQPVGSPLSLECTVEGTSNPNLYWYRQAAGRGLQLLFYSVGIGQISSEVPQNLSASRPQDRQFILSSKKLLLSDSGFYLCAWSVRLSQPQHFGDGTRLSIL.

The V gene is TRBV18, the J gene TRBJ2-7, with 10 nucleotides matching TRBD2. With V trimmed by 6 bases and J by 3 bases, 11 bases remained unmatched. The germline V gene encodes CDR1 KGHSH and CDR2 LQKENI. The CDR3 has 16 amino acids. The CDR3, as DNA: TGTGCCAGCTCCCAAGGATCCGGGACTAGCGTCTACGAGCAGTACTTC. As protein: CASSQGSGTSVYEQYF.

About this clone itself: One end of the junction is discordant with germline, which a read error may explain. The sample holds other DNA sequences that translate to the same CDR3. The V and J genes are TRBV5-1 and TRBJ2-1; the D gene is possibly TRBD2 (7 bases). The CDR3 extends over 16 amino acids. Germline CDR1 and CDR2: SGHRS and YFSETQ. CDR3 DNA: TGCGCCAGCAGTTTGGGCGGGGGCTCCTCCTACAATGAGCAGTTCTTC. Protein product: CASSLGGGSSYNEQFF.